This TCR delta chain was observed in a study of Vδ1+ human thymocytes. CDR1 is GEAIGNYY, CDR2 EKD, per germline. The V gene lost 2 bases and the J gene lost 0 bases, with 33 bases spanning the gap. The CDR3 extends over 22 amino acids. Findings and caveats of the study: Thymic TRG and TRD repertoires appeared highly polyclonal, with Gaussian CDR3 length distributions. The authors advised highly purified populations and single-cell validation.

The template was reverse-transcribed extracted RNA. Multiplex PCR used pooled V-gene forward primers and a constant-region reverse primer to amplify CDR3s. TCRdb re-called the multiplex PCR reads through CATT. The data hold about 25,000 delta-chain clones, with 6.5% to 8% observed a single time. A word on this clone: The antigen is not known.

This clonotype originated in a girl younger than two who had congenital heart surgery. This rearrangement joins TRDV2 to TRDJ1; D possibly uses TRDD2 or TRDD3 (5 bases each). The sequenced material came from Vdelta1+ gamma-delta thymocytes from the thymus. Subset indicated: FACS-sorted CD3+ TCRalphabeta- TCRVdelta1+ TCRVdelta2- thymocytes. The CDR3 DNA reads TGTGCCTGTGACAGCCCTTCTCCCTACTGGTCCGCCTATGTAACGTACACCGATAAACTCATCTTT. This translates into CACDSPSPYWSAYVTYTDKLIF.